This is a list of T cell receptor beta chains from one sample in a study of cytomegalovirus exposure and HLA in healthy donors. Some clones are missing from TCRdb's copy, which holds only in-frame ones; the method was immunoSEQ multiplex PCR. The table records 150,000 or so clones, around 83% of them present only once. The material sequenced was PBMCs. The receptors originated from a woman aged 18-29 years in good health and CMV-seronegative. The CDR3 runs from the conserved cysteine through the conserved F or W. D genes are given only for firm matches. A row's size may be missing; if present it is once, few, many or a size class.

v_call: TRBV10-1; j_call: TRBJ2-2; d_call: TRBD2; clone_size: NA; cdr3_nt: TGCGCCAGCAGTGTGGCTAGCGGGGATTCGGGCGGGGAGCTGTTTTTT; cdr3_aa: CASSVASGDSGGELFF
v_call: TRBV13; j_call: TRBJ2-5; d_call: TRBD2; clone_size: NA; cdr3_nt: TGTGCCAGCAGCTTAGGCCCGGGACTAGCGAGAAGACAAGAGACCCAGTACTTC; cdr3_aa: CASSLGPGLARRQETQYF
v_call: TRBV2; j_call: TRBJ2-7; d_call: TRBD1; clone_size: NA; cdr3_nt: TGTGCCAGCAGCGCCGACAGGGGAACGGGGGAGCAGTACTTC; cdr3_aa: CASSADRGTGEQYF
v_call: TRBV28; j_call: TRBJ1-5; d_call: NA; clone_size: NA; cdr3_nt: TGTGCCAGCAGTTTTGAGGCCTTAGCTAGCAATCAGCCCCAGCATTTT; cdr3_aa: CASSFEALASNQPQHF
v_call: TRBV25-1; j_call: TRBJ2-7; d_call: NA; clone_size: NA; cdr3_nt: TGTGCCAGCAGTTTACAGGGAGCTCCCTCCTACGAGCAGTACTTC; cdr3_aa: CASSLQGAPSYEQYF
v_call: TRBV29-1; j_call: TRBJ2-7; d_call: NA; clone_size: NA; cdr3_nt: TGCAGCCCTCGACCGGAGTTCACCGGCACCTACGAGCAGTACTTC; cdr3_aa: CSPRPEFTGTYEQYF
v_call: TRBV6-1; j_call: TRBJ2-7; d_call: NA; clone_size: NA; cdr3_nt: TGTGCCAGCAGGGACTACTACGAGCAGTACTTC; cdr3_aa: CASRDYYEQYF
v_call: TRBV7-2; j_call: TRBJ1-2; d_call: NA; clone_size: NA; cdr3_nt: TGTGCCAGCAGCCCCCGGGGGGATAACTATGGCTACACCTTC; cdr3_aa: CASSPRGDNYGYTF
v_call: TRBV15; j_call: TRBJ2-1; d_call: NA; clone_size: NA; cdr3_nt: TGTGCCACTAAAGGGGGGGGCCTGCCCTACAATGAGCAGTTCTTC; cdr3_aa: CATKGGGLPYNEQFF
v_call: TRBV4-2; j_call: TRBJ2-1; d_call: TRBD2; clone_size: NA; cdr3_nt: TGTGCCAGCAGCCAAGTAGCGGGAGCCTATAATTCCTACAATGAGCAGTTCTTC; cdr3_aa: CASSQVAGAYNSYNEQFF
v_call: TRBV7-9; j_call: TRBJ2-3; d_call: NA; clone_size: NA; cdr3_nt: TGTGCCAGCTCTAGAGGGGAGGAGGCCTGGACAGATACGCAGTATTTT; cdr3_aa: CASSRGEEAWTDTQYF
v_call: TRBV10-3; j_call: TRBJ2-6; d_call: TRBD1; clone_size: NA; cdr3_nt: TGTGCCATCAGTGAAGGGACAGGGGTCTCTGGGGCCAACGTCCTGACTTTC; cdr3_aa: CAISEGTGVSGANVLTF
v_call: TRBV5-1; j_call: TRBJ2-5; d_call: TRBD2; clone_size: few; cdr3_nt: TGCGCCAGCAGCTTGGGTACGGCGGGAGGCGAAGGGAAGACCCAGTACTTC; cdr3_aa: CASSLGTAGGEGKTQYF
v_call: TRBV4-3; j_call: TRBJ2-3; d_call: NA; clone_size: NA; cdr3_nt: TGCGCCAGCAGCCAATACTCGCAAGATACGCAGTATTTT; cdr3_aa: CASSQYSQDTQYF
v_call: TRBV5-1; j_call: TRBJ2-1; d_call: NA; clone_size: NA; cdr3_nt: TGCGCCAGCAGCTTGTCGGGGGAAAGCTCCTACAATGAGCAGTTCTTC; cdr3_aa: CASSLSGESSYNEQFF
v_call: TRBV5-6; j_call: TRBJ2-1; d_call: TRBD1; clone_size: once; cdr3_nt: TGTGCCAGCAGTTATGACAGGGGGAATGAGCAGTTCTTC; cdr3_aa: CASSYDRGNEQFF
v_call: TRBV14; j_call: TRBJ1-1; d_call: NA; clone_size: once; cdr3_nt: TGTGCCAGCAGCCCCACTTATAACACTGAAGCTTTCTTT; cdr3_aa: CASSPTYNTEAFF
v_call: TRBV2; j_call: TRBJ1-2; d_call: NA; clone_size: NA; cdr3_nt: TGTGCCAGCAGTGGTGTGACCGGGACATATGTTTATGGCTACACCTTC; cdr3_aa: CASSGVTGTYVYGYTF
v_call: TRBV7-9; j_call: TRBJ1-3; d_call: TRBD1; clone_size: NA; cdr3_nt: TGTGCCAGCAGGAGGGGGCAGGGGGATCACTCTGGAAACACCATATATTTT; cdr3_aa: CASRRGQGDHSGNTIYF
v_call: TRBV1; j_call: TRBJ2-3; d_call: NA; clone_size: NA; cdr3_nt: TGCACCAGCAGCCATCCCGTGTATTTT; cdr3_aa: CTSSHPVYF
v_call: TRBV6-4; j_call: TRBJ2-1; d_call: NA; clone_size: NA; cdr3_nt: TGTGCCAGCAGTGACCGGGACAACAATGAGCAGTTCTTC; cdr3_aa: CASSDRDNNEQFF
v_call: TRBV9; j_call: TRBJ1-3; d_call: NA; clone_size: NA; cdr3_nt: TGTGCCAGCAGCGTAGCCCTGGTACACTCTGGAAACACCATATATTTT; cdr3_aa: CASSVALVHSGNTIYF
v_call: TRBV10-3; j_call: TRBJ2-2; d_call: TRBD1; clone_size: NA; cdr3_nt: TGTGCCATCAGTGAGTCGAAGGGACAGGGAACCGGGGAGCTGTTTTTT; cdr3_aa: CAISESKGQGTGELFF
v_call: TRBV6-1; j_call: TRBJ2-2; d_call: NA; clone_size: NA; cdr3_nt: TGTGCCAGCAGTGAAGGAACAGGAGTTACCGGGGAGCTGTTTTTT; cdr3_aa: CASSEGTGVTGELFF
v_call: TRBV9; j_call: TRBJ2-3; d_call: NA; clone_size: NA; cdr3_nt: TGTGCCAGCAGCGTACAGGGAGGGGGAACAGATACGCAGTATTTT; cdr3_aa: CASSVQGGGTDTQYF